These 28 T cell receptor beta chains were all obtained from the same sample, sequenced in a study of cytomegalovirus exposure and HLA in healthy donors. PCR was performed using 60 Vbeta and 13 Jbeta primers. Libraries were prepared by immunoSEQ multiplex PCR; TCRdb keeps only in-frame clonotypes and omits some of them. The table records some 150,000 clones, 70% to 80% of them present only once. Sequenced input: PBMCs. These receptor sequences come from a human donor in good health.

This sequence joins TRBV9 and TRBJ2-5; 7 bases are shared with TRBD2. Germline V CDR1 and CDR2: SGDLS, YYNGEE. The CDR3 totals 15 residues. The ends lost 0 bases at V and 1 base at J; junction bases unmatched: 3. The DNA for the CDR3 is TGTGCCAGCAGCGTAGCTAGCGGACCCCAAGAGACCCAGTACTTC. This codes for CASSVASGPQETQYF. The whole variable domain, remainder taken from reference TRBV9 and TRBJ2-5, is DSGVTQTPKHLITATGQRVTLRCSPRSGDLSVYWYQQSLDQGLQFLIQYYNGEERAKGNILERFSAQQFPDLHSELNLSSLELGDSALYFCASSVASGPQETQYFGPGTRLLVL.

The rearrangement joins TRBV30 to TRBJ1-1; D may be TRBD1 (5 bases). This CDR3 comprises 16 residues. Trimming left V 2 bases short and J 1 base short, with 17 bases between. Germline CDR1 and CDR2: GTSNPN and SVGIG (reference sequence). CDR3 DNA: TGTGCCTGGAGTTTTGGAGGAAGCGGGACGAACACTGAAGCTTTCTTT. Residues: CAWSFGGSGTNTEAFF.

V usage is TRBV6-5 and J usage is TRBJ1-6; D ambiguous. CDR1 MNHEY and CDR2 SVGAGI come from the germline V gene. The CDR3 length is 14 residues. V was shortened by 6 bases and J by 0 bases, with 6 bases between the two germline ends. CDR3 in DNA: TGTGCCAGCAGCACAAGCTCCTATAATTCACCCCTCCACTTT. Amino acid sequence: CASSTSSYNSPLHF.

To note about this clone: A read error may account for a junction end that differs from germline. The DNA for the CDR3 is TGTTCCAGCAGTTCGACAGGGCCCCCTCAGCCCCAGCATTTT. Amino acids: CSSSSTGPPQPQHF. The V and J genes are TRBV7-9 and TRBJ1-5; 7 positions agree with TRBD1. The CDR3 loop spans 14 amino acids. CDR1 SEHNR and CDR2 FQNEAQ come from the germline V gene (reference sequence).

The chain links TRBV6-5 to TRBJ2-3, with no clear D. Per the germline V gene, CDR1 is MNHEY and CDR2 is SVGAGI. V was cut by 3 bases and J by 0 bases, with 13 bases left in between. This CDR3 spans 16 amino acids. The CDR3 reads CASSYFSERSTDTQYF. In DNA form, the CDR3 reads TGTGCCAGCAGTTATTTCTCCGAGCGCAGCACAGATACGCAGTATTTT.

V and J are TRBV9 and TRBJ2-5; D gene uncertain. The J call may be faulty, since TRBJ2-7 better matches the DNA end. The CDR3 spans 13 residues. CDR1 and CDR2 from the germline V gene are SGDLS and YYNGEE. This CDR3 is CASSVENAYEQYF. CDR3 in DNA: TGTGCCAGCAGCGTAGAAAACGCCTACGAGCAGTACTTC.

The table lists this clone with a few counts. This rearrangement joins TRBV27 to TRBJ2-7, with 7 bases aligning to TRBD1. Germline CDR1 MNHEY, CDR2 SMNVEV (reference sequence). V was clipped by 3 bases and J by 5 bases; unmatched bases: 4. The CDR3 is 13 residues long. The CDR3 DNA follows: TGTGCCAGCAGTTTGACAGGGTTCAACGAGCAGTACTTC. The encoded protein is CASSLTGFNEQYF.

The chain has TRBV5-1 and TRBJ2-1; 9 bases map to TRBD1. The junction had 1 base not matched to a gene; V was cut back by 0 bases and J by 9 bases. Germline V gene lookup returns CDR1 SGHRS and CDR2 YFSETQ. This CDR3 region has 13 residues. The CDR3 spells CASSLGGQGEQFF. The DNA for the CDR3 is TGCGCCAGCAGCTTGGGGGGACAGGGTGAGCAGTTCTTC.

V usage is TRBV28 and J usage is TRBJ2-2; tentatively, D is TRBD1 (5 bases). CDR3 length: 15 residues. V shed 6 bases and J shed 6 bases, with 17 bases lying between them. Germline V gene data show CDR1 as MDHEN and CDR2 as SYDVKM. The CDR3 spells CASSPSAVGPGELFF. CDR3 in DNA: TGTGCCAGCAGCCCCTCCGCGGTGGGGCCCGGGGAGCTGTTTTTT.

This chain links TRBV19 with TRBJ2-2; weak D call: TRBD2 (5 bases). The CDR3 is 14 amino acids. Germline V CDR1 and CDR2: LNHDA, SQIVND (reference sequence). The V gene lost 3 bases and the J gene lost 5 bases, with 10 bases spanning the gap. The CDR3 nucleotides are TGTGCCAGTAGTATTGGCCCGGGAACCGGGGAGCTGTTTTTT. This codes for CASSIGPGTGELFF.

This clone was detected only a few times. The chain uses TRBV10-3 and TRBJ1-2; 7 bases fit TRBD1. Germline V gene lookup returns CDR1 ENHRY and CDR2 SYGVKD. The CDR3 runs to 16 residues. The V and J ends lost 3 bases and 3 bases, in that order; junction bases with no gene match: 10. CDR3 loop: CAISDQQGTSDYGYTF. CDR3 DNA sequence: TGTGCCATCAGTGATCAACAGGGGACCTCGGACTATGGCTACACCTTC.

The chain couples TRBV19 to TRBJ1-2; D is unresolved. The V gene's germline CDR1 is LNHDA and CDR2 SQIVND (reference sequence). The V and J ends lost 5 bases and 2 bases respectively, with 6 bases between them. The CDR3 length is 12 residues. This CDR3 reads CASSFRNYGYTF. For the CDR3, the DNA is TGTGCCAGTAGTTTCAGGAACTATGGCTACACCTTC.

The V call is TRBV12-5, the J call TRBJ2-5; perhaps TRBD2 as D (7 bases). CDR3 length: 14 amino acids. Germline assignment: CDR1 LGHNT and CDR2 FRNRAP. Trimming stripped 6 bases from V and 4 bases from J, with 15 bases between. CDR3 bases: TGTGCTAGTGGGCCCCGGGGAGGGGGAGAGACCCAGTACTTC. Encoded protein: CASGPRGGGETQYF. Looking up the rest from reference TRBV12-5 and TRBJ2-5 gives the full variable domain: DARVTQTPRHKVTEMGQEVTMRCQPILGHNTVFWYRQTMMQGLELLAYFRNRAPLDDSGMPKDRFSAEMPDATLATLKIQPSEPRDSAVYFCASGPRGGGETQYFGPGTRLLVL.

This clone has just a few counts. The rearrangement uses TRBV7-6 and TRBJ2-1, with TRBD2 identical over 8 bases. Germline CDR1 is SGHVS and CDR2 is FNYEAQ. This CDR3 has 17 amino acids. V lost 4 bases and J lost 5; bases outside the gene matches: 13. In DNA, the CDR3 is TGTGCCAGCAGCTCCTTCCGGGAGGGGCGCCTGCACAATGAGCAGTTCTTC. Translating it yields CASSSFREGRLHNEQFF. The variable domain in full, completed from reference TRBV7-6 and TRBJ2-1, reads GAGVSQSPRYKVTKRGQDVALRCDPISGHVSLYWYRQALGQGPEFLTYFNYEAQQDKSGLPNDRFSAERPEGSISTLTIQRTEQRDSAMYRCASSSFREGRLHNEQFFGPGTRLTVL.

The chain links TRBV7-9 to TRBJ2-7; perhaps TRBD2 as D (7 bases). The germline V gene has CDR1 SEHNR and CDR2 FQNEAQ (reference sequence). Trimming removed 5 bases from V and 3 bases from J, with 14 bases in between. This CDR3 contains 14 residues. Here the CDR3 DNA reads TGTGCCAGCAGCCCAGAGGGGGGGGTCTACGAGCAGTACTTC. Its protein product is CASSPEGGVYEQYF.

The CDR3 spells CASSLAQGPYEQYF. CDR3 in DNA: TGTGCCAGCAGCTTAGCACAGGGTCCCTACGAGCAGTACTTC. The genes are TRBV7-6 and TRBJ2-7; the D gene is possibly TRBD1 (6 bases). V was cut by 0 bases and J by 2 bases, with 8 bases left in between. The CDR3 is 14 residues long. The germline CDR1 and CDR2 sequences are SGHVS and FNYEAQ.

CDR3: CSAGTAYEQYF. For the CDR3, the DNA is TGCAGTGCTGGGACAGCCTACGAGCAGTACTTC. The gene calls are TRBV20-1 and TRBJ2-7; 7 positions agree with TRBD1. Germline CDR1 is DFQATT and CDR2 is SNEGSKA (reference sequence). The junction had 0 bases not matched to a gene; V was cut back by 5 bases and J by 2 bases. The CDR3 has 11 amino acids.

The chain combines TRBV7-9 with TRBJ2-1; 7 bases match TRBD1. The junction had 5 bases not matched to a gene; V was cut back by 6 bases and J by 3 bases. The germline V gene has CDR1 SEHNR and CDR2 FQNEAQ (reference sequence). CDR3 length equals 14 residues. This CDR3 is CASSVPGGYNEQFF. CDR3 sequence (DNA): TGTGCCAGCAGTGTGCCAGGGGGCTACAATGAGCAGTTCTTC.

The sample holds a few counts of this clone. This chain connects TRBV14 to TRBJ2-5; TRBD2 agrees at 13 bases. Germline trimming cut 1 base from V and 3 bases from J; bases unmatched to any gene: 5. Germline values: CDR1 SGHDN, CDR2 FVKESK. The CDR3 sequence is 17 residues long. CDR3 sequence: CASSQGTSGRLKETQYF. The CDR3 DNA is TGTGCCAGCAGCCAAGGGACTAGCGGGAGACTTAAAGAGACCCAGTACTTC.

The chain recombines TRBV5-6 with TRBJ1-2, with TRBD1 identical over 10 bases. This CDR3 has 14 amino acids. The germline CDR1 and CDR2 sequences are SGHDT and YYEEEE. V lost 4 bases, J lost 5 bases, and 5 bases stayed unmatched. The CDR3 bases are TGTGCCAGCAGCCAGGGACAGGGGACTTATGGCTACACCTTC. It is translated as CASSQGQGTYGYTF. The full variable domain, with the rest looked up from reference TRBV5-6 and TRBJ1-2, is DAGVTQSPTHLIKTRGQQVTLRCSPKSGHDTVSWYQQALGQGPQFIFQYYEEEERQRGNFPDRFSGHQFPNYSSELNVNALLLGDSALYLCASSQGQGTYGYTFGSGTRLTVV.

The chain is built from TRBV4-3 and TRBJ2-7; TRBD2 agrees at 9 bases. The CDR3 totals 15 residues. The V gene's germline CDR1 is LGHNA and CDR2 YSLEER. The trim removed 1 base at V and 6 bases at J, leaving 7 bases unmatched. CDR3 loop: CASSQGTSGLAEQYF. DNA of the CDR3: TGCGCCAGCAGCCAAGGAACTAGCGGGTTGGCCGAGCAGTACTTC.

This clone was detected only a few times. J is TRBJ2-1 and V is TRBV4-1, with TRBD2 as a possible D gene (6 bases). The V and J ends lost 1 base and 8 bases respectively, with 18 bases between them. The CDR3 loop spans 16 amino acids. Germline V gives CDR1 MGHRA, CDR2 YSYEKL. The CDR3 here is CASSQVLWRGRDEQFF. Written as DNA, the CDR3 is TGCGCCAGCAGCCAAGTATTGTGGCGGGGTCGCGATGAGCAGTTCTTC.

This CDR3 reads CASSPSSRGAWDTQYF. CDR3 nucleotides: TGTGCCAGCAGCCCCTCATCCCGGGGGGCGTGGGATACGCAGTATTTT. This sequence joins TRBV7-9 and TRBJ2-3; D perhaps matches TRBD2 (7 bases). Trimming took off 5 bases at V and 6 bases at J, with 21 bases between the two ends. From germline, CDR1 is SEHNR and CDR2 FQNEAQ (reference sequence). The CDR3 is 16 amino acids.

The chain recombines TRBV7-2 with TRBJ1-2; 9 bases are a match to TRBD1. Germline V gives CDR1 SGHTA, CDR2 FQGNSA. The CDR3 is 15 residues long. V lost 1 base and J lost 8; bases outside the gene matches: 8. The CDR3 region is CASSLGQGGSRGYTF. In DNA form, the CDR3 reads TGTGCCAGCAGCTTAGGACAGGGGGGGAGCCGGGGCTACACCTTC. Variable domain in full (rest from reference TRBV7-2 and TRBJ1-2): GAGVSQSPSNKVTEKGKDVELRCDPISGHTALYWYRQSLGQGLEFLIYFQGNSAPDKSGLPSDRFSAERTGGSVSTLTIQRTQQEDSAVYLCASSLGQGGSRGYTFGSGTRLTVV.

This rearrangement joins TRBV18 to TRBJ1-1, with 7 bases matching TRBD1. CDR3 size: 16 residues. The J segment lost 2 bases and the V segment lost 4 bases, leaving 10 bases of the junction unmatched. The germline V gene encodes CDR1 KGHSH and CDR2 LQKENI. The CDR3 protein is CASSLKEGAANTEAFF. In nucleotides, the CDR3 is TGTGCCAGCTCACTTAAAGAGGGGGCGGCCAACACTGAAGCTTTCTTT.

The CDR3 bases are TGTGCCAGCAGTTTACAAACAAACGAGCAGTACTTC. Translation gives CASSLQTNEQYF. The chain employs TRBV28 and TRBJ2-7; no clear D. V lost 2 bases and J lost 5, with 7 bases in between. CDR1 and CDR2 (germline): MDHEN, SYDVKM. The CDR3 totals 12 residues.

CDR3 DNA: TGTGCCAGCAGACGGGGACTAGCGGGGAAAGGTACCGGGGAGCTGTTTTTT. Protein product: CASRRGLAGKGTGELFF. The chain uses TRBV7-9 and TRBJ2-2; 13 bases align to TRBD2. There are 17 residues in the CDR3. V dropped 6 bases and J dropped 5; count of bases not matched to a gene: 9. Germline-derived CDR1 and CDR2 are SEHNR and FQNEAQ (reference sequence). Full variable domain (outside the CDR3, taken from reference TRBV7-9 and TRBJ2-2): DTGVSQNPRHKITKRGQNVTFRCDPISEHNRLYWYRQTLGQGPEFLTYFQNEAQLEKSRLLSDRFSAERPKGSFSTLEIQRTEQGDSAMYLCASRRGLAGKGTGELFFGEGSRLTVL.

V and J are TRBV7-9 and TRBJ2-1; no reliable D call. Germline loops: CDR1 SEHNR, CDR2 FQNEAQ (reference sequence). Deletions cut 2 bases from V and 8 bases from J, with 7 bases between. The CDR3 totals 12 residues. The CDR3 sequence: CASSLISDEQFF. CDR3 coding DNA: TGTGCCAGCAGCTTAATCAGTGATGAGCAGTTCTTC.